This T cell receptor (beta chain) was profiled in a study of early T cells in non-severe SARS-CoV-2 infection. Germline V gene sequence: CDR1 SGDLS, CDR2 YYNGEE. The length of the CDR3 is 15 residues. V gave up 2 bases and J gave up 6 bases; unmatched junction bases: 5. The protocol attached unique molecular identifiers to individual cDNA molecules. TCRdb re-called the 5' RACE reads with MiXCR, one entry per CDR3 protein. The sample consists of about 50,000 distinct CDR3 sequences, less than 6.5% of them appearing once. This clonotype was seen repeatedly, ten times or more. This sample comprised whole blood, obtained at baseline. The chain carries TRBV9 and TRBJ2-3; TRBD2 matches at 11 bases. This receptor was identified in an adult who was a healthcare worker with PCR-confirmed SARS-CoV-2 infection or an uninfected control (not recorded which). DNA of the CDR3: TGTGCCAGCAGCGTTCTAGCGGGAGGCCGGGATACGCAGTATTTT. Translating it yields CASSVLAGGRDTQYF.